These 24 T cell receptor beta chains came from one sample sequenced in a study of naive and memory T cell subsets. Both TRBC1 and TRBC2 were covered by a beta constant-region primer of two equimolar oligonucleotides. Ligated cDNA was amplified by four rounds of PCR with nested alpha and beta constant-region primers and SP2. TCRdb itself ran the UMI-ligation and nested PCR reads through MiXCR, one entry per CDR3 protein. The top ten clones hold 1.2% of a sample with some 82,000 distinct CDR3 sequences, roughly 9.2% of them seen once. Sequencing was performed on naive CD8+ T cells from blood. The receptors stem from a human donor in good health.

In its sample, this clonotype was seen many times. The genes are TRBV20-1 and TRBJ2-1, with 9 nucleotides matching TRBD1. J was trimmed by 2 bases and V by 0 bases; bases with no gene match: 5. Germline V gives CDR1 DFQATT, CDR2 SNEGSKA (reference sequence). The CDR3 covers 16 residues. CDR3 sequence reads: CSARDRDRAPYNEQFF. CDR3 coding DNA: TGCAGTGCTAGAGATAGGGACAGGGCCCCCTACAATGAGCAGTTCTTC.

The chain has TRBV3-1 and TRBJ2-5; weak D call: TRBD2 (6 bases). V lost 2 bases, J lost 5 bases, and 27 bases lay in between. Germline CDR1 is LGHDT and CDR2 is YNNKEL (reference sequence). This CDR3 is 19 amino acids long. The CDR3 protein is CASSQIDRRGNGRDETQYF. Written as DNA, the CDR3 is TGTGCCAGCAGCCAAATCGACCGGCGAGGTAACGGGAGAGACGAGACCCAGTACTTC.

The rearrangement joins TRBV7-9 to TRBJ1-3; TRBD1 agrees at 7 bases. Trimming cost V 5 bases and J 3 bases; bases outside gene matches: 7. CDR3 length: 15 amino acids. Per the germline V gene, CDR1 is SEHNR and CDR2 is FQNEAQ (reference sequence). CDR3 amino acids: CASSLQGSDGNTIYF. CDR3 in DNA: TGTGCCAGCAGCCTACAGGGGTCAGATGGAAACACCATATATTTT.

This clonotype was seen only a few times. This sequence joins TRBV10-2 and TRBJ1-3; D is possibly TRBD1 (5 bases). The CDR3 spans 14 residues. The V end was cut by 9 bases, the J end by 2 bases, with 14 bases between. Germline V gene lookup returns CDR1 WSHSY and CDR2 SAAADI. The CDR3 nucleotides are TGCGCCAGTTTCGCAGGGAATACTGGAAACACCATATATTTT. It translates to CASFAGNTGNTIYF.

This clonotype was seen many times. The V and J genes are TRBV11-2 and TRBJ2-7; TRBD2 aligns across 8 bases. V dropped 4 bases and J dropped 3; count of bases not matched to a gene: 2. CDR1 is SGHAT, CDR2 FQNNGV, per germline. The CDR3 runs to 13 residues. CDR3 sequence: CASSWGTSYEQYF. As DNA, the CDR3 is TGTGCCAGCAGCTGGGGGACTAGCTACGAGCAGTACTTC.

This chain joins TRBV29-1 and TRBJ2-1; TRBD2 matches 8 bases. The germline CDR1 and CDR2 sequences are SQVTM and ANQGSEA. This CDR3 comprises 14 residues. The ends lost 4 bases at V and 7 bases at J; junction bases unmatched: 9. CDR3 sequence: CSVAGLASGNEQFF. The CDR3 nucleotides are TGCAGCGTTGCCGGACTAGCCTCCGGGAATGAGCAGTTCTTC.

In this sample, this clonotype turned up a few times. V usage is TRBV12-3 or TRBV12-4 and J usage is TRBJ2-7; D is uncertain. This CDR3 region has 15 residues. Trimming shortened V by 4 bases and J by 6 bases, and 19 bases separated the two germline ends. CDR3 sequence: CASSSTSKESGEQYF. CDR3 DNA sequence: TGTGCCAGCAGTTCTACAAGTAAGGAATCGGGCGAGCAGTACTTC.

The sample holds a few counts of this clonotype. CDR3 region: CASSQDSGRASETQYF. The DNA of the CDR3 is TGTGCCAGCAGCCAGGACAGCGGGAGGGCCTCAGAGACCCAGTACTTC. The chain employs TRBV9 and TRBJ2-5, with 10 bases matching TRBD2. Germline V gives CDR1 SGDLS, CDR2 YYNGEE. Germline trimming cut 4 bases from V and 4 bases from J; bases unmatched to any gene: 10. This CDR3 contains 16 residues.

This clonotype showed up many times. The gene calls are TRBV15 and TRBJ2-7; D gene ambiguous. The CDR3 has 12 amino acids. The germline V gene encodes CDR1 LNHNV and CDR2 YYDKDF (reference sequence). V dropped 8 bases and J dropped 5 bases, with 13 bases sitting between them. CDR3 protein: CATGLGVNEQYF. DNA for the CDR3: TGTGCCACCGGGCTAGGTGTCAACGAGCAGTACTTC.

J is TRBJ2-1 and V is TRBV7-6; 8 bases fit TRBD2. Unmatched junction bases numbered 12, after V lost 3 bases and J lost 8 bases. Germline CDR1 is SGHVS and CDR2 is FNYEAQ. This CDR3 is built from 16 residues. CDR3 in amino acids: CASSFGTGTSPHEQFF. The CDR3 DNA reads TGTGCCAGCAGCTTTGGGACCGGGACTAGTCCCCATGAGCAGTTCTTC.

This clonotype has more than one count but fewer than ten. The CDR3 protein is CASRPGRAGSETQYF. The CDR3 bases are TGTGCCAGCAGACCTGGAAGAGCAGGGTCAGAGACCCAGTACTTC. This chain links TRBV2 with TRBJ2-5, with D tentatively TRBD1 (5 bases). Germline loops: CDR1 SNHLY, CDR2 FYNNEI. The V and J ends lost 6 bases and 4 bases respectively, with 18 bases between them. The CDR3 consists of 15 residues.

This clonotype has ten or more counts. The rearrangement uses TRBV29-1 and TRBJ1-1, with a weak D call TRBD1 (6 bases). Germline loops: CDR1 SQVTM, CDR2 ANQGSEA. The CDR3 runs 12 residues. V lost 6 bases and J 3 bases, leaving 11 bases between the germline ends. In nucleotides, the CDR3 is TGCAGCGTGTACAGGGAGGACACTGAAGCTTTCTTT. Amino acids: CSVYREDTEAFF.

This clonotype was counted at least ten times. V gene TRBV20-1 combines with J gene TRBJ2-7, with 11 nucleotides matching TRBD1. The V and J ends lost 5 bases and 3 bases, in that order; junction bases with no gene match: 3. CDR1 and CDR2 (germline): DFQATT, SNEGSKA (reference sequence). The CDR3 has 13 amino acids. CDR3 sequence: CSARTGGDYEQYF. The CDR3 bases are TGCAGTGCTCGGACAGGGGGCGACTACGAGCAGTACTTC.

This clonotype was found many times. J is TRBJ2-7 and V is TRBV12-3 or TRBV12-4; no firm D call. Trimming removed 6 bases at V and 2 bases at J, with 8 bases between. The CDR3 has 12 amino acids. The CDR3: CASSSDPYEQYF. Written as DNA, the CDR3 is TGTGCCAGCAGCTCAGACCCCTACGAGCAGTACTTC.

In its sample, this clonotype was seen many times. The chain couples TRBV10-2 to TRBJ2-7; D is tentatively TRBD1 or TRBD2 (5 bases each). V was pared by 2 bases and J by 6 bases, with 14 bases between. The CDR3 extends over 14 amino acids. The germline gives CDR1 WSHSY, CDR2 SAAADI. The chain's CDR3 is CASSELGAEVEQYF. In DNA form, the CDR3 reads TGCGCCAGCAGTGAGCTCGGGGCCGAGGTCGAGCAGTACTTC.

This clonotype was counted only a few times. The chain uses TRBV18 and TRBJ1-3; D might be TRBD1 (6 bases). Trimming cost V 1 base and J 3 bases, with 25 bases left between them. Germline values: CDR1 KGHSH, CDR2 LQKENI. There are 20 residues in the CDR3. The CDR3 spells CASSPLQRGQIPTIGNTIYF. CDR3 sequence (DNA): TGTGCCAGCTCACCACTACAAAGAGGACAGATCCCCACAATTGGAAACACCATATATTTT.

This clonotype was detected many times. The V gene is TRBV2, the J gene TRBJ1-2; the D gene is possibly TRBD1 (5 bases). This CDR3 contains 14 residues. Germline loops: CDR1 SNHLY, CDR2 FYNNEI. V gave up 1 base and J gave up 3 bases, with 9 bases separating them. CDR3 sequence (DNA): TGTGCCAGCAGTGAAGGGGGCGCGTACTATGGCTACACCTTC. Amino acid sequence: CASSEGGAYYGYTF.

This clonotype occurred many times. V and J are TRBV5-5 and TRBJ2-7; the match to TRBD1 covers 8 bases. Germline-derived CDR1 and CDR2 are SGHKS and YYEKEE (reference sequence). J gave up 4 bases and V 4 bases, and 13 bases lay outside the gene matches. This CDR3 contains 16 residues. The chain's CDR3 is CASSHQIQGAPYEQYF. The CDR3 region has the DNA TGTGCCAGCAGCCATCAAATCCAGGGGGCCCCATACGAGCAGTACTTC.

There are many counts of this clonotype. The CDR3 sequence: CSVTIAGRYEQYF. Written as DNA, the CDR3 is TGCAGCGTAACTATAGCGGGGCGATACGAGCAGTACTTC. The V and J genes are TRBV29-1 and TRBJ2-7; 8 nucleotides line up with TRBD2. With V trimmed by 6 bases and J by 4 bases, 8 bases remained unmatched. CDR1 is SQVTM and CDR2 is ANQGSEA in the germline V gene. This CDR3 spans 13 amino acids.

The V gene is TRBV30, the J gene TRBJ1-2; 7 nucleotides match TRBD1. The ends lost 2 bases at V and 4 bases at J; junction bases unmatched: 4. The CDR3 contains 13 residues. Germline loops: CDR1 GTSNPN, CDR2 SVGIG (reference sequence). CDR3 in amino acids: CAWSPGGIYGYTF. The CDR3 DNA sequence: TGTGCCTGGAGTCCAGGGGGTATCTATGGCTACACCTTC.

A few counts support this clonotype. The chain couples TRBV9 to TRBJ1-2, with D unclear. Germline CDR1 SGDLS, CDR2 YYNGEE. V was cut by 0 bases and J by 7 bases, with 16 bases left in between. This CDR3 spans 15 amino acids. The CDR3 sequence is CASSVGGGRSSGYTF. The CDR3 DNA reads as TGTGCCAGCAGCGTAGGTGGAGGACGAAGCAGTGGCTACACCTTC.

The table lists this clonotype with many counts. The CDR3 spells CASSQEGQPGTGELFF. CDR3 in DNA: TGTGCCAGCAGCCAAGAAGGCCAGCCTGGGACCGGGGAGCTGTTTTTT. The J gene is TRBJ2-2, the V gene TRBV4-2; D is ambiguous. Germline loops: CDR1 LGHNA, CDR2 YNFKEQ. V gave up 0 bases and J gave up 5 bases, with 13 bases separating them. There are 16 residues in the CDR3.

This clonotype was detected a few times. The V call is TRBV5-1, the J call TRBJ1-2, with D possibly being TRBD1 (5 bases). The CDR3 covers 13 residues. CDR1 is SGHRS and CDR2 is YFSETQ in the germline V gene. The ends were cut back, 0 bases at V and 6 bases at J, with 9 bases in the middle. CDR3: CASSLVTGDGYTF. As DNA, the CDR3 is TGCGCCAGCAGCTTGGTTACAGGAGATGGCTACACCTTC. Looking up the rest from reference TRBV5-1 and TRBJ1-2 gives the full variable domain: KAGVTQTPRYLIKTRGQQVTLSCSPISGHRSVSWYQQTPGQGLQFLFEYFSETQRNKGNFPGRFSGRQFSNSRSEMNVSTLELGDSALYLCASSLVTGDGYTFGSGTRLTVV.

This clonotype showed up just a few times. This chain connects TRBV4-2 to TRBJ2-1; 8 bases are shared with TRBD2. V was pared by 2 bases and J by 4 bases, with 10 bases of the junction left unmatched. The V gene's germline CDR1 is LGHNA and CDR2 YNFKEQ. The CDR3 sequence is 17 residues long. The CDR3 here is CASSQQGSGGLYNEQFF. DNA for the CDR3: TGTGCCAGCAGCCAACAGGGGTCGGGAGGGTTGTACAATGAGCAGTTCTTC.